The 24 T cell receptor beta chains below all came from one sample that was sequenced in a study of blood T cell repertoires in COVID-19. Clones were sequenced by immunoSEQ multiplex PCR, and TCRdb holds only the in-frame ones, with some missing. There are hundreds of thousands of clones in the sample; roughly nine tenths occur only once, and around 1.1% lies in the top ten. Sequencing was carried out using PBMCs or T cells enriched from blood (not recorded which). These receptors all stem from a man aged 25-45 years who had recovered from COVID-19.

This chain connects TRBV28 to TRBJ2-3, with TRBD2 identical over 12 bases. V was pared by 3 bases and J by 5 bases, with 6 bases of the junction left unmatched. The CDR3 extends over 16 amino acids. Germline loops: CDR1 MDHEN, CDR2 SYDVKM. CDR3 loop: CASSFQPGLAGDTQYF. CDR3 coding DNA: TGTGCCAGCAGTTTCCAACCGGGACTAGCGGGAGATACGCAGTATTTT.

V usage is TRBV28 and J usage is TRBJ2-7; 11 bases fit TRBD2. Germline loops: CDR1 MDHEN, CDR2 SYDVKM. Losses at the gene ends were 8 bases for V and 5 bases for J; bases not matched to a gene: 23. CDR3 length: 19 amino acids. In DNA, the CDR3 is TGTGCCAGCCAGCAGAGGTGGAGTAGCGGGAGGGCGAACGGGGACGAGCAGTACTTC. It is translated as CASQQRWSSGRANGDEQYF.

The chain joins TRBV7-9 to TRBJ2-5; 10 bases fit TRBD1. The trim removed 4 bases at V and 5 bases at J, leaving 10 bases unmatched. Germline V gene lookup returns CDR1 SEHNR and CDR2 FQNEAQ (reference sequence). CDR3 length: 16 residues. The CDR3: CASSSTPGQGLETQYF. The CDR3 nucleotides read TGTGCCAGCAGCTCGACTCCGGGACAGGGGCTCGAGACCCAGTACTTC.

This chain joins TRBV15 and TRBJ1-2, with 10 bases lining up with TRBD1. The V gene's germline CDR1 is LNHNV and CDR2 YYDKDF (reference sequence). The CDR3 is made up of 16 amino acids. Unmatched junction bases numbered 12, after V lost 4 bases and J lost 7 bases. The CDR3 protein is CATSTRGPTGGSGYTF. CDR3 sequence (DNA): TGTGCCACCAGCACAAGGGGCCCGACAGGGGGCAGTGGCTACACCTTC.

V usage is TRBV19 and J usage is TRBJ2-2, with TRBD2 matching over 13 bases. The V gene's germline CDR1 is LNHDA and CDR2 SQIVND (reference sequence). CDR3 length: 17 amino acids. With V trimmed by 6 bases and J by 5 bases, 9 bases remained unmatched. CDR3 amino acids: CASRTSGRQRGTGELFF. The CDR3, as DNA: TGTGCCAGTAGGACTAGCGGGAGGCAACGGGGGACCGGGGAGCTGTTTTTT. Looking up the rest from reference TRBV19 and TRBJ2-2 gives the full variable domain: DGGITQSPKYLFRKEGQNVTLSCEQNLNHDAMYWYRQDPGQGLRLIYYSQIVNDFQKGDIAEGYSVSREKKESFPLTVTSAQKNPTAFYLCASRTSGRQRGTGELFFGEGSRLTVL.

This chain joins TRBV3-1 (or the pseudogene TRBV3-2) and TRBJ2-1; 10 nucleotides line up with TRBD2. The CDR3 is 15 amino acids. V was pared by 10 bases and J by 7 bases, with 13 bases of the junction left unmatched. In germline, CDR1 is LGHDT, CDR2 YNNKEL (reference sequence). The CDR3 spells CATERGLARLNEQFF. The CDR3 DNA follows: TGTGCCACCGAACGGGGACTAGCGAGGTTGAATGAGCAGTTCTTC.

The chain joins TRBV27 to TRBJ2-5; tentative D call: TRBD2 (6 bases). The CDR3 runs to 14 residues. CDR1 and CDR2 from the germline V gene are MNHEY and SMNVEV (reference sequence). The ends were cut back, 5 bases at V and 2 bases at J, with 12 bases in the middle. CDR3 region: CASSKGLPQETQYF. The DNA of the CDR3 is TGTGCCAGCAGTAAAGGACTACCTCAAGAGACCCAGTACTTC.

The V call is TRBV28, the J call TRBJ2-7, with TRBD1 matching 9 bases. This CDR3 comprises 16 residues. The J segment lost 1 base and the V segment lost 5 bases, leaving 9 bases of the junction unmatched. Germline assignment: CDR1 MDHEN and CDR2 SYDVKM. CDR3 loop: CASSTMTGGRSYEQYF. The CDR3 nucleotides are TGTGCCAGCAGTACGATGACAGGGGGAAGGTCCTACGAGCAGTACTTC. The entire variable domain, with the rest obtained from reference TRBV28 and TRBJ2-7, is as follows: DVKVTQSSRYLVKRTGEKVFLECVQDMDHENMFWYRQDPGLGLRLIYFSYDVKMKEKGDIPEGYSVSREKKERFSLILESASTNQTSMYLCASSTMTGGRSYEQYFGPGTRLTVT.

This chain connects TRBV5-1 to TRBJ2-7; 8 bases are a match to TRBD1. Looked up from germline, CDR1 is SGHRS and CDR2 is YFSETQ. V lost 4 bases and J lost 0; bases outside the gene matches: 3. This CDR3 comprises 14 residues. In DNA form, the CDR3 reads TGCGCCAGCAGCCCGACAGGGGACTCCTACGAGCAGTACTTC. Translating it yields CASSPTGDSYEQYF.

The chain carries TRBV7-5 and TRBJ2-1; no check of the table's D call, TRBD2, against the DNA was made. TRBV7-5 is marked as a pseudogene. The CDR3 runs 15 residues. The DNA for the CDR3 is TGTGTCAGAAGCCCTAAGAGCGGGTCCTACAATGAGCAGTTCTTC. It encodes CVRSPKSGSYNEQFF.

The chain is built from TRBV11-2 and TRBJ2-5; maybe TRBD2 (6 bases). Germline values: CDR1 SGHAT, CDR2 FQNNGV. This CDR3 spans 15 amino acids. Trimming stripped 0 bases from V and 2 bases from J, with 10 bases between. CDR3 residues: CASSLDIGGQETQYF. CDR3 bases: TGTGCCAGCAGCTTAGATATTGGAGGGCAAGAGACCCAGTACTTC.

As DNA, the CDR3 is TGTGCCAGCAGCCCCCCTCGAGGGGAGGGCCTCACAGATACGCAGTATTTT. Residues: CASSPPRGEGLTDTQYF. The V call is TRBV3-1 (or the pseudogene TRBV3-2), the J call TRBJ2-3; 7 nucleotides match TRBD2. The trim removed 4 bases at V and 2 bases at J, leaving 12 bases unmatched. The CDR3 length is 17 residues. Per the germline V gene, CDR1 is LGHDT and CDR2 is YNNKEL (reference sequence).

The V gene is TRBV7-3, the J gene TRBJ2-3, with 13 bases that match TRBD2. CDR3 length equals 16 residues. The germline gives CDR1 SGHTA, CDR2 FQGTGA. V lost 4 bases and J lost 1; bases outside the gene matches: 2. CDR3 region: CASSSGLAGGTDTQYF. DNA for the CDR3: TGTGCCAGCAGCTCAGGACTAGCGGGAGGCACAGATACGCAGTATTTT.

The J gene is TRBJ2-2, the V gene TRBV24-1; D uncertain. CDR1 KGHDR and CDR2 SFDVKD come from the germline V gene. V dropped 4 bases and J dropped 2 bases, with 7 bases sitting between them. This CDR3 region has 14 residues. CDR3 in amino acids: CATSEALNTGELFF. DNA of the CDR3: TGTGCCACCAGTGAAGCGCTCAACACCGGGGAGCTGTTTTTT.

J is TRBJ1-4 and V is TRBV7-9, with a tentative D call TRBD1 (6 bases). Germline V gene lookup returns CDR1 SEHNR and CDR2 FQNEAQ (reference sequence). V lost 5 bases and J lost 4, with 14 bases in between. The CDR3 loop spans 15 amino acids. The CDR3 DNA reads TGTGCCAGCAGCATCGGACAGAATTATAATGAAAAACTGTTTTTT. Translated: CASSIGQNYNEKLFF.

The V gene is TRBV30, the J gene TRBJ1-6, with D possibly matching TRBD1 (5 bases). Trimming left V 2 bases short and J 10 bases short, with 12 bases between. This CDR3 has 13 residues. CDR1 is GTSNPN and CDR2 is SVGIG in the germline V gene (reference sequence). For the CDR3, the DNA is TGTGCCTGGAGTTCTCGGGAGGGGTCACCCCTCCACTTT. Residues: CAWSSREGSPLHF.

The genes are TRBV28 and TRBJ1-1; D remains unclear. Germline-derived CDR1 and CDR2 are MDHEN and SYDVKM. The germline V and J ends were trimmed by 6 bases and 0 bases, with 5 bases remaining between them. The length of the CDR3 is 12 residues. This CDR3 reads CASRELNTEAFF. The CDR3 bases are TGTGCCAGCAGGGAGTTGAACACTGAAGCTTTCTTT.

The rearrangement uses TRBV2 and TRBJ2-1; possible D gene TRBD2, 6 bases. V lost 4 bases, J lost 12 bases, and 13 bases lay in between. This CDR3 is 12 amino acids long. The germline gives CDR1 SNHLY, CDR2 FYNNEI. The chain's CDR3 is CASSGRVTGQFF. CDR3 sequence (DNA): TGTGCCAGCAGTGGGAGGGTAACGGGGCAGTTCTTC.

Here the CDR3 reads CASSTENLSSGTYNEQFF. In DNA, the CDR3 is TGTGCCAGCAGCACCGAGAACCTATCTAGCGGGACCTACAATGAGCAGTTCTTC. V and J are TRBV3-1 (or the pseudogene TRBV3-2) and TRBJ2-1; the match to TRBD2 covers 9 bases. Unmatched junction bases numbered 13, after V lost 5 bases and J lost 2 bases. This CDR3 has 18 amino acids. Germline CDR1 LGHDT, CDR2 YNNKEL (reference sequence).

J is TRBJ1-4 and V is TRBV7-9; D may be TRBD1 (5 bases). The CDR3 is 15 residues long. The ends were cut back, 5 bases at V and 2 bases at J, with 12 bases in the middle. Germline CDR1 SEHNR, CDR2 FQNEAQ (reference sequence). As DNA, the CDR3 is TGTGCCAGCAGCGGGGCGGCGGGGACTAATGAAAAACTGTTTTTT. Amino acids: CASSGAAGTNEKLFF.

This clone was counted a single time. The V call is TRBV2, the J call TRBJ1-6; weak D call: TRBD1 (5 bases). The germline gives CDR1 SNHLY, CDR2 FYNNEI. The V and J ends lost 7 bases and 5 bases respectively, with 12 bases between them. The CDR3 is 14 residues long. The CDR3 DNA follows: TGTGCCAGCAAACGGGACTACGATAATTCACCCCTCCACTTT. This encodes CASKRDYDNSPLHF.

The chain couples TRBV5-1 to TRBJ1-3; TRBD1 matches 7 bases. CDR1 and CDR2 (germline): SGHRS, YFSETQ. V was pared by 1 base and J by 0 bases, with 4 bases of the junction left unmatched. The CDR3 is 16 amino acids. The CDR3 protein is CASSLTGDHSGNTIYF. The CDR3 DNA sequence: TGCGCCAGCAGCTTGACAGGGGATCACTCTGGAAACACCATATATTTT. Full variable domain (remainder filled in from reference TRBV5-1 and TRBJ1-3): KAGVTQTPRYLIKTRGQQVTLSCSPISGHRSVSWYQQTPGQGLQFLFEYFSETQRNKGNFPGRFSGRQFSNSRSEMNVSTLELGDSALYLCASSLTGDHSGNTIYFGEGSWLTVV.

The J gene is TRBJ1-3, the V gene TRBV28, with a weak D call TRBD1 (6 bases). The CDR3 has 15 residues. Trimming took 1 base from V and 3 from J, leaving 10 bases between them. Germline V gene sequence: CDR1 MDHEN, CDR2 SYDVKM. For the CDR3, the DNA is TGTGCCAGCAGTTTATCCGACAGGCTTGGAAACACCATATATTTT. It translates to CASSLSDRLGNTIYF.

The chain has TRBV7-2 and TRBJ2-1; D may be TRBD2 (6 bases). CDR1 and CDR2 (germline): SGHTA, FQGNSA. The V and J ends lost 5 bases and 9 bases respectively, with 11 bases between them. The CDR3 is 12 amino acids. This CDR3 reads CASSALGGEQFF. In nucleotides, the CDR3 is TGTGCCAGCAGCGCCTTGGGAGGTGAGCAGTTCTTC.